Following are 9 T cell receptor beta chains from one sample sequenced in a study of T-cell reconstitution after alpha-beta-depleted transplantation in children (dated by TCRdb to the mid-2010s). The treatment or condition label here, explained by the study, means: allogeneic hematopoietic cell transplantation with graft depleted of TCRalphabeta T cells and CD19 B cells. Preparation of the library involved PCR. This sample was sequenced with an Illumina HiSeq 2500. To normalize quantification of the TCRbeta repertoire, the TCR libraries were built with molecular barcoding that relied on unique molecular identifiers. In TCRdb, the public reads were trimmed at Q25 with fastp and aligned with MiXCR, with productive beta chains retained. Rows with one shared CDR3 protein collapse into an entry with the most common genes and DNA. This sample has about 300,000 distinct CDR3 sequences in its table, and about 9.5% of those were observed once. 7% to 9.5% of the sample is held by the ten biggest clonotypes.

The material was PBMCs, obtained before TCRalphabeta/CD19-depleted stem cell transplant. All receptors derive from a boy under two years old with acute myeloid leukemia, due to receive a stem cell transplant.

This clonotype was seen a few times. The rearrangement uses TRBV18 and TRBJ2-7; 7 bases are a match to TRBD1. Unmatched junction bases numbered 6, after V lost 4 bases and J lost 0 bases. Germline assignment: CDR1 KGHSH and CDR2 LQKENI. CDR3 size: 15 residues. CDR3 nucleotide sequence: TGTGCCAGCTCACGACTGTGGACAGGCTCCTACGAGCAGTACTTC. This sequence encodes CASSRLWTGSYEQYF.

This clonotype came up many times. The chain recombines TRBV2 with TRBJ2-2, with D perhaps matching TRBD2 (5 bases). CDR1 and CDR2 (germline): SNHLY, FYNNEI. The CDR3 loop spans 15 amino acids. V was pared by 6 bases and J by 3 bases, with 14 bases between. CDR3 nucleotides: TGTGCCAGCAGCCAAGAGGGAGTGCACACCGGGGAGCTGTTTTTT. Translating it yields CASSQEGVHTGELFF.

This clonotype was counted ten times or more. This chain joins TRBV7-6 and TRBJ1-5; 9 nucleotides match TRBD1. Germline values: CDR1 SGHVS, CDR2 FNYEAQ. V dropped 6 bases and J dropped 6; count of bases not matched to a gene: 9. There are 15 residues in the CDR3. The CDR3 here is CASSPGTGPRQPQHF. CDR3 coding DNA: TGTGCCAGCAGTCCCGGGACAGGGCCCCGTCAGCCCCAGCATTTT. Full variable domain (missing parts from reference TRBV7-6 and TRBJ1-5): GAGVSQSPRYKVTKRGQDVALRCDPISGHVSLYWYRQALGQGPEFLTYFNYEAQQDKSGLPNDRFSAERPEGSISTLTIQRTEQRDSAMYRCASSPGTGPRQPQHFGDGTRLSIL.

This chain connects TRBV12-3 or TRBV12-4 to TRBJ2-2; D gene ambiguous. With 9 bases removed from V and 6 bases from J, the gap between germline ends came to 14 bases. CDR3 length: 13 residues. This CDR3 is CASQLSVPGELFF. The DNA of the CDR3 is TGTGCCAGTCAACTATCGGTCCCCGGGGAGCTGTTTTTT.

This clonotype has more than one count but fewer than ten. The chain combines TRBV28 with TRBJ2-5, with no clear D. CDR1 is MDHEN, CDR2 SYDVKM, per germline. V lost 4 bases, J lost 0 bases, and 9 bases lay in between. The CDR3 runs 14 residues. The CDR3 DNA reads TGTGCCAGCAGTTCCCTATCCAACCAAGAGACCCAGTACTTC. It yields the protein CASSSLSNQETQYF.

This clonotype was seen many times. The chain employs TRBV6-5 and TRBJ2-7; tentatively, D is TRBD1 (6 bases). The CDR3 runs 15 residues. Trimming left V 2 bases short and J 0 bases short, with 11 bases between. Per germline, CDR1 MNHEY and CDR2 SVGAGI. DNA for the CDR3: TGTGCCAGCAGTTACGGGGACAAAAGCTCCTACGAGCAGTACTTC. Protein sequence: CASSYGDKSSYEQYF.

In this sample, this clonotype turned up many times. This chain joins TRBV7-2 and TRBJ2-1; TRBD2 matches at 13 bases. V lost 3 bases to trimming and J lost 6 bases; unmatched junction nucleotides: 2. CDR1 and CDR2 (germline): SGHTA, FQGNSA. CDR3 length: 15 amino acids. CDR3 coding DNA: TGTGCCAGCAGCTTCGGACTAGCGGGGGTCAATGAGCAGTTCTTC. This gives the protein CASSFGLAGVNEQFF.

This clonotype was detected a few times. V gene TRBV4-1 combines with J gene TRBJ2-1; D is undetermined. The germline V gene has CDR1 MGHRA and CDR2 YSYEKL. With 7 bases removed from V and 0 bases from J, the gap between germline ends came to 16 bases. The CDR3 consists of 16 residues. CDR3 DNA sequence: TGCGCCAGCAACGACGGTCCAGTTCGCTCCTACAATGAGCAGTTCTTC. Its translation is CASNDGPVRSYNEQFF.

This clonotype has a count of ten or more. The chain uses TRBV5-1 and TRBJ1-1; 7 positions match TRBD1. The CDR3 loop spans 14 amino acids. The V gene end was trimmed by 3 bases and the J gene end by 4 bases; junction bases not matched to a gene: 6. Germline assignment: CDR1 SGHRS and CDR2 YFSETQ. CDR3 bases: TGCGCCAGCAGCTGGGACAGAGACCGCACTGAAGCTTTCTTT. Protein product: CASSWDRDRTEAFF.